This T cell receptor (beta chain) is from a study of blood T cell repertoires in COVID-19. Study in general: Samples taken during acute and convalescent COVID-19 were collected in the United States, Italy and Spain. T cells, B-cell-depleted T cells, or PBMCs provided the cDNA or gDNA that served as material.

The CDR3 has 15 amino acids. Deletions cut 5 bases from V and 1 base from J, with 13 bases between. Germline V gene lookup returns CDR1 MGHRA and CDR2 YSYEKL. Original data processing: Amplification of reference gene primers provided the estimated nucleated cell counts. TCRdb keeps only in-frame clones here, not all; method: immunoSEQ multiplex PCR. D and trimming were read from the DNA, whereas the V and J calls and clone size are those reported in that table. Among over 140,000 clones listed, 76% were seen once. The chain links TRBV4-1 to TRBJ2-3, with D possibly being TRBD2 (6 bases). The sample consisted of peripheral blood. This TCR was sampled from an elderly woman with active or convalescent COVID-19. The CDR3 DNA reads TGCGCCAGCAGCTTCGAAAGGAGGGGCACAGATACGCAGTATTTT. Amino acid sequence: CASSFERRGTDTQYF.